The source of this T cell receptor beta chain is a study of blood T cell repertoires in COVID-19. Assay: immunoSEQ multiplex PCR; the TCRdb copy retains only in-frame clones and omits some. Of fewer than 350,000 clones in the sample, around 85% were seen once. The TCR originated in a woman between 40 and 55 years old with acute COVID-19. The sequenced sample consisted of PBMCs or T cells enriched from blood (not recorded which).

The CDR3 nucleotides are TGTGCCAGCAGTCCCGGGACAGGGTGGTATGGCTACACCTTC. Residues: CASSPGTGWYGYTF. V and J are TRBV27 and TRBJ1-2, with TRBD1 matching over 9 bases. V shed 5 bases, J shed 5 bases, and the junction held 6 bases outside the gene matches. This CDR3 spans 14 amino acids. Germline loops: CDR1 MNHEY, CDR2 SMNVEV (reference sequence).